This T cell receptor (beta chain) emerged from a study of blood T cell repertoires in COVID-19. Only one count was recorded for this clone. Here immunoSEQ multiplex PCR was the method, and the copy in TCRdb shows in-frame clones only, minus some. The data show 150,000 to 200,000 clones, about 88% seen once. CDR3 length equals 16 residues. The J segment lost 4 bases and the V segment lost 5 bases, leaving 9 bases of the junction unmatched. Germline CDR1 is LNHDA and CDR2 is SQIVND (reference sequence). J is TRBJ2-7 and V is TRBV19; 12 positions agree with TRBD1. Sequencing was carried out using peripheral blood. The receptor was derived from a woman older than 75 in a cohort sampled during active or convalescent COVID-19. CDR3 sequence: CASSSPGTGGPYEQYF. The CDR3 nucleotides are TGTGCCAGTAGTTCGCCCGGGACAGGGGGCCCATACGAGCAGTACTTC. The whole variable domain, remainder taken from reference TRBV19 and TRBJ2-7, is DGGITQSPKYLFRKEGQNVTLSCEQNLNHDAMYWYRQDPGQGLRLIYYSQIVNDFQKGDIAEGYSVSREKKESFPLTVTSAQKNPTAFYLCASSSPGTGGPYEQYFGPGTRLTVT.